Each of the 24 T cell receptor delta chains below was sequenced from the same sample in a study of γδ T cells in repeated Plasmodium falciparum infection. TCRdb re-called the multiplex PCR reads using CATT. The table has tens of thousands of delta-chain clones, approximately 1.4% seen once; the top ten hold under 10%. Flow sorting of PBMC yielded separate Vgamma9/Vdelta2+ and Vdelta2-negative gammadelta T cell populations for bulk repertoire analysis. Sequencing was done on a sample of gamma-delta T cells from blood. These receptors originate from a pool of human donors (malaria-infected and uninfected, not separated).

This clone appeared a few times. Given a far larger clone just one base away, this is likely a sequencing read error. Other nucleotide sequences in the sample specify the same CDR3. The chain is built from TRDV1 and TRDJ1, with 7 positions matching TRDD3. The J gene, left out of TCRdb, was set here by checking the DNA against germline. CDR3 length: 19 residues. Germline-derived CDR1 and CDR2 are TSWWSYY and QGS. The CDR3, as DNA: TGTGCCCTTGGGGACTCCCATCGAAGTGGATACGTATACACCGATAAACTCATCTTT. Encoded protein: CALGDSHRSGYVYTDKLIF.

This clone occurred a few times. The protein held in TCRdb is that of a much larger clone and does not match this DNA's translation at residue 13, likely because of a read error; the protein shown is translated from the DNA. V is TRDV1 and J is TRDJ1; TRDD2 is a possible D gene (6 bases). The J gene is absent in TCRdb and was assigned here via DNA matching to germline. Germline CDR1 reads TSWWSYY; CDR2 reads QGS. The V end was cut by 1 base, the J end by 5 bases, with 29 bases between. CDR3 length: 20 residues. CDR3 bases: TGTGCTCTTGGGGAACCCCCCCCTTTCCTATTCGGTCGTTCCCCTGATAAACTCATCTTT. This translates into CALGEPPPFLFGRSPDKLIF.

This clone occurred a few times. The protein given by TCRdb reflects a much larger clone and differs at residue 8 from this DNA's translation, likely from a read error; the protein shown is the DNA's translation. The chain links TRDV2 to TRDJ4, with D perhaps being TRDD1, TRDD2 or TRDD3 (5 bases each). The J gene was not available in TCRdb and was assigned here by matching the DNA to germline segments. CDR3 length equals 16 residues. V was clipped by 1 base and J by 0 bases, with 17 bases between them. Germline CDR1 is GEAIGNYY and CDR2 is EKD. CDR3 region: CACDTVGNSLPRPLIF. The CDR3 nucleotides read TGTGCCTGTGACACAGTGGGGAATAGCCTACCCAGACCCCTGATCTTT.

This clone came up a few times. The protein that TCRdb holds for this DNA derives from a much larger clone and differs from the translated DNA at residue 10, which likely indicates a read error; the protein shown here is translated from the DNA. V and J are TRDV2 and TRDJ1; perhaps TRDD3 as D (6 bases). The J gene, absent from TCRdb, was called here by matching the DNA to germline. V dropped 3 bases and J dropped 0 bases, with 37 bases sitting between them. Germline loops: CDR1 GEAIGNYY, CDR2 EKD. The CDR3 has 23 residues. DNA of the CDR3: TGTGCCTGTGACTCCTTAAGTACCCCCGCGGCAGGTACTGGGAGTGAGAACACCGATAAACTCATCTTT. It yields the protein CACDSLSTPAAGTGSENTDKLIF.

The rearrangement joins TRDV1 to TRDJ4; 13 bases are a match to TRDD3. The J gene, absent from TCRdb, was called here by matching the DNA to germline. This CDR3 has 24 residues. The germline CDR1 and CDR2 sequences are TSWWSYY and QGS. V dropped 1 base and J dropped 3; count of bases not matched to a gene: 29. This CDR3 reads CALGEHAMLPMVPYWGIREGPLIF. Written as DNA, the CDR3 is TGTGCTCTTGGGGAACATGCCATGCTTCCTATGGTTCCTTACTGGGGGATACGCGAGGGACCCCTGATCTTT.

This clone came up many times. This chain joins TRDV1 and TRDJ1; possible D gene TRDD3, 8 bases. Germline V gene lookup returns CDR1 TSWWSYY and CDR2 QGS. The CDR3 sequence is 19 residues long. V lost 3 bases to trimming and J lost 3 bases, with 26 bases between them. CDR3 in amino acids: CALGDWDSYWGDPSDKLIF. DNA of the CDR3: TGTGCTCTTGGGGACTGGGATTCCTACTGGGGGGATCCTTCCGATAAACTCATCTTT.

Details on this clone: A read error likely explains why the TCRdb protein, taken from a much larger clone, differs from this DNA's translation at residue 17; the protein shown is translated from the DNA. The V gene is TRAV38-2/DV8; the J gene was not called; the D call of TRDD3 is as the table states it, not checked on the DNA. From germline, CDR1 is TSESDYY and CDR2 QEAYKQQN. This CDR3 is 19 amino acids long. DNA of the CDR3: TGTGCTTATAGGAGCCAATCATTCCTATCTTTGTGGGGATACCTTGGACCCATCTTT. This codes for CAYRSQSFLSLWGYLGPIF.

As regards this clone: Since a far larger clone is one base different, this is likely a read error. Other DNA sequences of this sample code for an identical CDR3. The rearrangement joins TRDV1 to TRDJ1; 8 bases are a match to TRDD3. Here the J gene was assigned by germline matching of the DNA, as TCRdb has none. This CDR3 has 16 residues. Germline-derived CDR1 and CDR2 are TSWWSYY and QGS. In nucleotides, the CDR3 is TGCGCTCTTGCCGTTCCTGTGACCTACTGGGGGTCCGAACTCATCTTT. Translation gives CALAVPVTYWGSELIF.

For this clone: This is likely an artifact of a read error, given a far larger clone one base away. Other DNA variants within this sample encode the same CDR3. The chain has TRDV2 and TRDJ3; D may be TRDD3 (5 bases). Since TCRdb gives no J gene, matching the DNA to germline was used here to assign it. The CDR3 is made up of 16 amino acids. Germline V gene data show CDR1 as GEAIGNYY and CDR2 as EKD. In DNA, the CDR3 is TGTGCTTGTGACACCGGGGACCCCTGGGACACCCGACAGATGTTTTTC. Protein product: CACDTGDPWDTRQMFF.

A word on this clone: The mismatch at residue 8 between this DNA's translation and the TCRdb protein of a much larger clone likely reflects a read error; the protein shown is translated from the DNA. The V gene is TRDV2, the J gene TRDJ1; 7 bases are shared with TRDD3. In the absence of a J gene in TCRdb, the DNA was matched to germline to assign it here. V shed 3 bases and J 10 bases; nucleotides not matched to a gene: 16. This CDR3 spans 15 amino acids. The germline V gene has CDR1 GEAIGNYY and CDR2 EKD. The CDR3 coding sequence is TGTGCCTGTGACGGGATACTGGAGGACACCTCGGGACTCATCTTT. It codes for CACDGILEDTSGLIF.

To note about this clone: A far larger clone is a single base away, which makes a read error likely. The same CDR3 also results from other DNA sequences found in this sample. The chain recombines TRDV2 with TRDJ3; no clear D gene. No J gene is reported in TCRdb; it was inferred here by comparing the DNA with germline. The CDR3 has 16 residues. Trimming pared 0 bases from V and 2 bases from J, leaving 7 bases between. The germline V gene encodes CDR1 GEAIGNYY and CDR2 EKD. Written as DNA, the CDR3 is TGTGCCTGTGACACCGGAGACCCCTGGGACACCCGACAGATGTTTTTC. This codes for CACDTGDPWDTRQMFF.

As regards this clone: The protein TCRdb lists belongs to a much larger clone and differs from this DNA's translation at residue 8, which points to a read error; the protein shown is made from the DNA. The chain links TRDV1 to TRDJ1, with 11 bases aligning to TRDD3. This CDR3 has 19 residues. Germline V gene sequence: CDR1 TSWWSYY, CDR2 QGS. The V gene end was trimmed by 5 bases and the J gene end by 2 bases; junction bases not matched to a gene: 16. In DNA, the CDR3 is TGTGCTCTTGGGTACTTCCTTCATAACTGGGGGATAAGGACCGATAAACTCATCTTT. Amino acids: CALGYFLHNWGIRTDKLIF.

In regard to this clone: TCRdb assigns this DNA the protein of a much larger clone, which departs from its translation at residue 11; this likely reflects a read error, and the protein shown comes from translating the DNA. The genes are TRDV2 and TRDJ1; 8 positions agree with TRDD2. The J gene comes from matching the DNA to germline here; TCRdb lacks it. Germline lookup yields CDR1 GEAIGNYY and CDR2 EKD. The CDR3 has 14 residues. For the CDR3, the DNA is TGTGCCTGTGACACCCTTCCTACTGCCGATAGACTCATCTTT. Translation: CACDTLPTADRLIF.

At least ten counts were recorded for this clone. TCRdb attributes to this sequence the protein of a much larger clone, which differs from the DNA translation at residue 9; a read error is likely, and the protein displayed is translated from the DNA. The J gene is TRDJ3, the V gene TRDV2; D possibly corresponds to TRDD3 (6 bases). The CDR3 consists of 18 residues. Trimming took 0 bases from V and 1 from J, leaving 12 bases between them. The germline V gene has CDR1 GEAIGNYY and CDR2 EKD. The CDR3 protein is CACDTVGIGSWDTRQMFF. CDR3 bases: TGTGCCTGTGACACCGTGGGGATTGGTTCCTGGGACACCCGACAGATGTTTTTC.

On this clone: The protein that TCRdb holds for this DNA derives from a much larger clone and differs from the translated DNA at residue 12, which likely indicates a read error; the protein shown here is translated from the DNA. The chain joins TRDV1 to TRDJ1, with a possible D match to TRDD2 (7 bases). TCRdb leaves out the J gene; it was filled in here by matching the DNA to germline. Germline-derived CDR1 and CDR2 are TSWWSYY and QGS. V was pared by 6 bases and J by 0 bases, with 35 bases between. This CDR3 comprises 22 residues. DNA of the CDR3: TGTGCTCTTGGACCTCGCGTTCCTACCATGGGGGCAAGACCCAAGTACACCGATAAACTCATCTTT. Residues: CALGPRVPTMGARPKYTDKLIF.

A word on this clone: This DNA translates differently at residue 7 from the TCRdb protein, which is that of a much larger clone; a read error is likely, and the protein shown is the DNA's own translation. The CDR3 here is CACDKVRGDTRWDTRQMFF. DNA of the CDR3: TGTGCCTGTGACAAAGTACGGGGGGATACACGCTGGGACACCCGACAGATGTTTTTC. V gene TRDV2 combines with J gene TRDJ3; 9 bases agree with TRDD3. In the absence of a J gene in TCRdb, the DNA was matched to germline to assign it here. Germline V gives CDR1 GEAIGNYY, CDR2 EKD. This CDR3 spans 19 amino acids. The ends lost 2 bases at V and 3 bases at J; junction bases unmatched: 10.

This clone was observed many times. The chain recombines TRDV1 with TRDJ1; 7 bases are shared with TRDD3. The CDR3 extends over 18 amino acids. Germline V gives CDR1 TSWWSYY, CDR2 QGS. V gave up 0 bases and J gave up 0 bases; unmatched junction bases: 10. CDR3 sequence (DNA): TGTGCTCTTGGGGAACTAAAGGATACGCTCCCGTACACCGATAAACTCATCTTT. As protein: CALGELKDTLPYTDKLIF.

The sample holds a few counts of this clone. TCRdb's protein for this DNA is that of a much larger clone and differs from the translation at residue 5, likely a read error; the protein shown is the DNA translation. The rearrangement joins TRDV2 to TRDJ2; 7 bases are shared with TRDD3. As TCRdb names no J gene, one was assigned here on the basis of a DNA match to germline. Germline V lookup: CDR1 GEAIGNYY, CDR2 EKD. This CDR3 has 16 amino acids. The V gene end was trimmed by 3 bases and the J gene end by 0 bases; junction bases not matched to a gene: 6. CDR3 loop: CACDAVGGALTAQLFF. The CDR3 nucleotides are TGTGCCTGTGACGCCGTTGGGGGAGCTTTGACAGCACAACTCTTCTTT.

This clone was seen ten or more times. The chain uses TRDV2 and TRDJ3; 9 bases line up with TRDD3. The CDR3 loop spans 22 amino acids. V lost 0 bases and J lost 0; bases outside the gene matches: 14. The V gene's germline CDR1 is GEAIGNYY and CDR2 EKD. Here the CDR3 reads CACDTVVVAGGCGSWDTRQMFF. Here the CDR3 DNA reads TGTGCCTGTGACACCGTCGTAGTAGCTGGGGGATGTGGCTCCTGGGACACCCGACAGATGTTTTTC.

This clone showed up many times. CDR3: CALGVPLRRGDKLIF. The CDR3 DNA reads TGTGCTCTTGGGGTCCCTCTAAGGCGGGGCGATAAACTCATCTTT. This chain joins TRDV1 and TRDJ1; D is unclear. CDR1 TSWWSYY and CDR2 QGS come from the germline V gene. V dropped 4 bases and J dropped 4 bases, with 16 bases sitting between them. The CDR3 totals 15 residues.

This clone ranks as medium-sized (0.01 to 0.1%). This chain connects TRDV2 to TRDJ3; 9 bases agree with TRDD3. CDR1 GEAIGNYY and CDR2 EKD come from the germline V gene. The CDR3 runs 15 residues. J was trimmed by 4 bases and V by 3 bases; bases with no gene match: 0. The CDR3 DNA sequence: TGTGCCTGTGACTGGGGGATATGGGACACCCGACAGATGTTTTTC. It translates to CACDWGIWDTRQMFF.

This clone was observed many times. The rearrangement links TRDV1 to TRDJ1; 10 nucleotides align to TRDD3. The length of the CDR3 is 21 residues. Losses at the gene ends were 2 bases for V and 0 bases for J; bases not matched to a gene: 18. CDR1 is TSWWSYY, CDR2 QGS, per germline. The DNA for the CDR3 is TGTGCTCTTGGGGAAGACCTCGGACTGGGGGATCGTCCCGTGTACACCGATAAACTCATCTTT. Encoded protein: CALGEDLGLGDRPVYTDKLIF.

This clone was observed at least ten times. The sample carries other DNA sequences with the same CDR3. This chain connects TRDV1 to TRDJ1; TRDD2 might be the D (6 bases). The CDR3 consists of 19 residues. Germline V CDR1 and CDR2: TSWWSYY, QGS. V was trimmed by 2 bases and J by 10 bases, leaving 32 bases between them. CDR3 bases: TGTGCTCTTGGGGAATTATCTTTTCCTAAGCTAGAGAGGGCCATAGGACTCATCTTT. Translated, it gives CALGELSFPKLERAIGLIF.

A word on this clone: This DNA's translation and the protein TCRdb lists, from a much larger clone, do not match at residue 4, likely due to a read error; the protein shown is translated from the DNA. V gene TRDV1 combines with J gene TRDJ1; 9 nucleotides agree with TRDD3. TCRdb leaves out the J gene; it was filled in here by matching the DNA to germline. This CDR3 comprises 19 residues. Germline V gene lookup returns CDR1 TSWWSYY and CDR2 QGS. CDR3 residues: CALRELAPNWGTYTDKLIF. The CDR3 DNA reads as TGTGCTCTTAGGGAACTAGCTCCTAACTGGGGGACGTACACCGATAAACTCATCTTT.